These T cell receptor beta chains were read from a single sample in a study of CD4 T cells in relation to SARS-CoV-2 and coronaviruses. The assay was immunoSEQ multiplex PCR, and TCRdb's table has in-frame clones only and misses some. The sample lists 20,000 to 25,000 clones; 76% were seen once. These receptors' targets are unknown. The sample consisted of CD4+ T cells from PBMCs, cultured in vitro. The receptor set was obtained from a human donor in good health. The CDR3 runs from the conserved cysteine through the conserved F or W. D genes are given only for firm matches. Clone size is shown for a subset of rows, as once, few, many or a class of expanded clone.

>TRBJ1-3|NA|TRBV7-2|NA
TGTGCCAGCAGCTTAGTTGGCAGGGGAGCCCGAAACACCATATATTTT
CASSLVGRGARNTIYF
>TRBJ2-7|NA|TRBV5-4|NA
TGTGCCAGCAGCCCCCGGACGGTGACCTACGAGCAGTACTTC
CASSPRTVTYEQYF
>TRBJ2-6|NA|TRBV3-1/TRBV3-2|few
TGTGCCAGCAGCCAAGAAGGGGCCAACGTCCTGACTTTC
CASSQEGANVLTF
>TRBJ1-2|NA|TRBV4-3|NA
TGCGCCAGCAGCCAAGAAGGGACTCGAGGTAGCTATGGCTACACCTTC
CASSQEGTRGSYGYTF
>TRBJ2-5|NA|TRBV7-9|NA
TGTGCCAGCAGCGTGGGACTGGGGGTGGAGACCCAGTACTTC
CASSVGLGVETQYF
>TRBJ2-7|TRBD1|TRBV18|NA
TGTGCCAGCTCACCCACAGGGGGCGACTCCTACGAGCAGTACTTC
CASSPTGGDSYEQYF
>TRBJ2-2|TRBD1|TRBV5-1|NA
TGCGCCAGCAGCTTGGATGTAGGGGGCGTGTTTTTT
CASSLDVGGVFF
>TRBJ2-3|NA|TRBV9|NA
TGTGCCAGCAGCGTAGGGTTAGCGGCGGATACGCAGTATTTT
CASSVGLAADTQYF
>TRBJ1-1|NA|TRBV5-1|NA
TGCGCCAGCAGCTTGGATTCCTTCCCCACTGAAGCTTTCTTT
CASSLDSFPTEAFF
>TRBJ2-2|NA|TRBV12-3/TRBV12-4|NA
TGTGCCAGCAGCCAAAACACCGGGGAGCTGTTTTTT
CASSQNTGELFF
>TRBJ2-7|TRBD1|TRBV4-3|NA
TGCGCCAGCAGCCAAGCAGGGGCCGGGACAGGAGTCTACGAGCAGTACTTC
CASSQAGAGTGVYEQYF
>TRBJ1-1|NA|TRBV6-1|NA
TGTGCCAGCGTCGCCGACACTGAAGCTTTCTTT
CASVADTEAFF
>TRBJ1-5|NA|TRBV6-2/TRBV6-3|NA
TGTGCCAGCTGTTGCCGGCAGTCCTTAGCCGATAGCAATCAGCCCCAGCATTTT
CASCCRQSLADSNQPQHF